The rows below give T cell receptor beta chains drawn from one sample of a study of CD8 T cells in ankylosing spondylitis. TCRdb reanalysed the 5' RACE reads using MiXCR and keeps one entry per CDR3 protein. Of about 340,000 distinct CDR3 sequences listed, roughly 15% are singletons. The source material was blood, either unsorted or a sorted T cell fraction (not recorded which). The receptors were gathered from a male donor with ankylosing spondylitis or in good health (not recorded which). Each CDR3 is given with its conserved first and last residue. The D gene is left open where the match is weak. A clone size is listed for some rows: how often the clone was seen (once, few, many), or a class if it is expanded.

TRBV25-1	TRBJ2-1	TRBD2	NA	14	TGTGCCAGCAGAGAAGCGGGAGCTTACAATGAGCAGTTCTTC	CASREAGAYNEQFF
TRBV3-1	TRBJ2-3	TRBD2	few	16	TGTGCCAGCAGACTACATAGCGGGGGAACCACAGATACGCAGTATTTT	CASRLHSGGTTDTQYF
TRBV4-1	TRBJ1-1	NA	many	16	TGCGCCAGCAGCCAAGACCCCCGCAGGCGGAAGACTGAAGCTTTCTTT	CASSQDPRRRKTEAFF
TRBV15	TRBJ2-7	NA	NA	15	TGTGCCACCAGCAGAGACCCCGGAAGGTTCCACGAGCAGTACTTC	CATSRDPGRFHEQYF
TRBV20-1	TRBJ1-4	NA	few	15	TGCAGTGCTGGCCGGGACGCAGGTTCCCATGAAAAACTGTTTTTT	CSAGRDAGSHEKLFF
TRBV29-1	TRBJ1-1	TRBD1	few	13	TGCAGCGTTGATCAGGGGGGTGGGACTGAAGCTTTCTTT	CSVDQGGGTEAFF
TRBV9	TRBJ1-6	NA	few	14	TGTGCCAGCAGCGTAGAAGGACAGAATTCACCCCTCCACTTT	CASSVEGQNSPLHF
TRBV10-3	TRBJ2-2	TRBD2	NA	16	TGTGCCATCAGTTCCGTAGCGGGGGGCGTCACCGGGGAGCTGTTTTTT	CAISSVAGGVTGELFF
TRBV7-7	TRBJ2-1	TRBD2	NA	16	TGTGCCAGCAGCTTAACCGGGACTAGCGGGAGAGCTGAGCAGTTCTTC	CASSLTGTSGRAEQFF
TRBV5-1	TRBJ1-5	TRBD1	NA	17	TGCGCCAGCAGCCCGGGTCCGGGACAGTATAGCAATCAGCCCCAGCATTTT	CASSPGPGQYSNQPQHF
TRBV5-1	TRBJ2-7	TRBD1	NA	15	TGCGCCAGCAGCTTGGAGGGACAGGGGACCCACGAGCAGTACTTC	CASSLEGQGTHEQYF
TRBV12-3/TRBV12-4	TRBJ1-2	NA	NA	15	TGTGCCAGCAGTCCCCGACCGATTTTGAACTATGGCTACACCTTC	CASSPRPILNYGYTF
TRBV11-3	TRBJ2-5	TRBD1	NA	14	TGTGCCAGCAGCGCCGACAGGGGAGGAGAGACCCAGTACTTC	CASSADRGGETQYF
TRBV6-2/TRBV6-3	TRBJ2-2	TRBD1	NA	18	TGTGCCAGCAGTTACTCGTCTACGGGACAGGGGAACACCGGGGAGCTGTTTTTT	CASSYSSTGQGNTGELFF
TRBV4-1	TRBJ1-2	TRBD1	few	14	TGCGCCAGCAGCCACCGACAGGGAGGCTATGGCTACACCTTC	CASSHRQGGYGYTF
TRBV5-1	TRBJ1-4	NA	few	14	TGCGCCAGCAGCTCCTCTGTTGGAGGGGGGAAACTGTTTTTT	CASSSSVGGGKLFF
TRBV21-1	TRBJ2-6	NA	NA	15	TGTGCCAGCAGCGTACGTAGTTCTGGGGCCAACGTCCTGACTTTC	CASSVRSSGANVLTF
TRBV15	TRBJ2-1	TRBD2	NA	15	TGTGCCACCAGCACCCCTAGCGGGGGGCTACCTGAGCAGTTCTTC	CATSTPSGGLPEQFF
TRBV5-1	TRBJ2-7	NA	few	14	TGCGCCAGCAGCTCCCAGGGAGCTCCCAACGAGCAGTACTTC	CASSSQGAPNEQYF
TRBV3-1	TRBJ1-1	NA	NA	14	TGTGCCAGCAGTGGGTCCTACATGAACACTGAAGCTTTCTTT	CASSGSYMNTEAFF
TRBV7-9	TRBJ1-1	NA	NA	12	TGTGCCAGCAGCCCCGACCTCACCCGAGCTTTCTTT	CASSPDLTRAFF
TRBV6-1	TRBJ2-7	NA	few	15	TGTGCCAGCAGTGCCTGGGGAGTCGGAGGGGGTGAGCAGTACTTC	CASSAWGVGGGEQYF
TRBV3-1	TRBJ2-1	TRBD2	few	14	TGTGCCAGCAGCCAAAGCGGGAGAGGAAATGAGCAGTTCTTC	CASSQSGRGNEQFF
TRBV29-1	TRBJ2-2	TRBD2	few	17	TGCAGCGTTGCTGGTGGTAGCGGGGGCGCGAACACCGGGGAGCTGTTTTTT	CSVAGGSGGANTGELFF
TRBV5-1	TRBJ1-1	NA	many	15	TGCGCCAGCAGCTTGGATCCAGGGTGGGGAACTGAAGCTTTCTTT	CASSLDPGWGTEAFF
TRBV6-5	TRBJ1-4	NA	few	11	TGTGCCAGCAGTTACAAGGAAAAACTGTTTTTT	CASSYKEKLFF
TRBV19	TRBJ2-7	NA	NA	15	TGTGCCAGTAGTATCCGGGGCCGGGTGTCCTCCGAGCAGTACTTC	CASSIRGRVSSEQYF
TRBV20-1	TRBJ2-7	TRBD2	few	14	TGCAGTGCGGAAACCGGGACTAGCGGATACGAGCAGTACTTC	CSAETGTSGYEQYF
TRBV3-1	TRBJ2-5	NA	few	15	TGTGCCAGCAGCCAAAGGAGGCAGGGCAAGGAGACCCAGTACTTC	CASSQRRQGKETQYF
TRBV28	TRBJ2-3	TRBD2	few	16	TGTGCCAGCAGAAGGACTAGCGGGCTTTACTTAGATACGCAGTATTTT	CASRRTSGLYLDTQYF
TRBV3-1	TRBJ1-1	NA	NA	12	TGTGCCAGCAGCCGAACAGGAGCTGAAGCTTTCTTT	CASSRTGAEAFF
TRBV6-1	TRBJ1-5	NA	NA	13	TGTGCCAGCAGTGAAGGGTTGAGCCAGCCCCAGCATTTT	CASSEGLSQPQHF
TRBV6-5	TRBJ2-2	NA	few	16	TGTGCCAGCAGTTACTGGCTGGCGGCGAACACCGGGGAGCTGTTTTTT	CASSYWLAANTGELFF
TRBV27	TRBJ2-7	NA	NA	14	TGTGCCAGCAGTTTATTGCACGGGACCTACGAGCAGTACTTC	CASSLLHGTYEQYF
TRBV20-1	TRBJ1-4	NA	NA	12	TGCAGTGCTAGACTCTCGCGGGAAAAACTGTTTTTT	CSARLSREKLFF
TRBV30	TRBJ2-5	NA	NA	14	TGTGCCTGGAGTGTATTTAGGCCCCCTGGGACCCAGTACTTC	CAWSVFRPPGTQYF
TRBV15	TRBJ2-2	NA	few	12	TGTGCCACCAGCCGACTTAGCGGGGAGCTGTTTTTT	CATSRLSGELFF
TRBV20-1	TRBJ2-7	NA	NA	15	TGCAATGCTAGGGCGGGGCGGGATACCTCCAACGAGCAGTACTTC	CNARAGRDTSNEQYF
TRBV29-1	TRBJ2-1	TRBD2	few	11	TGCGGCGGGGGGACCCGCAATGAGCAGTTCTTC	CGGGTRNEQFF
TRBV4-1	TRBJ1-1	TRBD1	NA	14	TGCGCCAGCAGCCAAATGACAGGGGGCACTGAAGCTTTCTTT	CASSQMTGGTEAFF
TRBV5-1	TRBJ2-3	TRBD2	many	15	TGCGCCAGCAGCTTGTCTTCGGGAGGAACAGATACGCAGTATTTT	CASSLSSGGTDTQYF
TRBV29-1	TRBJ2-3	TRBD1	many	13	TGCAGCGTTCTTACAGGGGGCAGGGATACGCAGTATTTT	CSVLTGGRDTQYF
TRBV20-1	TRBJ2-1	TRBD2	few	15	TGCAGTGCCGCATCCCTAGCGGGAGTCCTTAATGAGCAGTTCTTC	CSAASLAGVLNEQFF
TRBV29-1	TRBJ2-1	TRBD2	NA	13	TGCAGCGCTCCGGGACTAGCGGGAAATGAGCAGTTCTTC	CSAPGLAGNEQFF
TRBV3-1	TRBJ1-2	NA	few	12	TGTGCCAGCAGCCCCCATGGGGTAGGCTACACCTTC	CASSPHGVGYTF
TRBV6-1	TRBJ1-2	NA	NA	15	TGTGCCAGCAGGGCCAGGGGCATCTCTAACTATGGCTACACCTTC	CASRARGISNYGYTF
TRBV7-9	TRBJ1-5	NA	NA	15	TGTGCCAGCAGCTTAGATGGGGGTTACAATCAGCCCCAGCATTTT	CASSLDGGYNQPQHF
TRBV3-1	TRBJ1-1	NA	many	14	TGTGCCAGCAGTCCGATGAACACTGGAACTGAAGCTTTCTTT	CASSPMNTGTEAFF
TRBV2	TRBJ2-1	NA	few	11	TGTGCCAGCAGTGGTCGGGTTGAGCAGTTCTTC	CASSGRVEQFF
TRBV6-5	TRBJ1-4	NA	NA	15	TGTGCCAGCAGTACTGGACAGACAACTAATGAAAAACTGTTTTTT	CASSTGQTTNEKLFF
TRBV15	TRBJ2-5	NA	few	16	TGTGCCACCAGCAGAGGAAGGCAGGGGATGGGGGAGACCCAGTACTTC	CATSRGRQGMGETQYF
TRBV7-2	TRBJ2-3	TRBD1	few	13	TGTGCCAGCAGCTTACCCGACAGGGGCGCTGGGTATTTT	CASSLPDRGAGYF
TRBV27	TRBJ2-7	NA	many	11	TGTGCCGCCACCTCTGGGGGCGAGCAGTACTTC	CAATSGGEQYF
TRBV7-8	TRBJ2-5	NA	NA	14	TGTGCCAGCAGCTTAGGTCGGATCCAAGAGACCCAGTACTTC	CASSLGRIQETQYF
TRBV12-3/TRBV12-4	TRBJ2-1	NA	once	14	TGTGCCAGCAGTTATCAGGAAGGGGACAATGAGCAGTTCTTC	CASSYQEGDNEQFF
TRBV3-1	TRBJ2-6	TRBD2	few	20	TGTGCCAGCAGCCAAGATCTTAGACTAGCGGGAGGCGGTGGGGCCAACGTCCTGACTTTC	CASSQDLRLAGGGGANVLTF
TRBV4-2	TRBJ1-2	TRBD1	NA	15	TGTGCCAGCAGCCAGAACCGGGACAGGGTTGATGGCTACACCTTC	CASSQNRDRVDGYTF
TRBV6-5	TRBJ2-2	NA	many	13	TGTGCCAGCAGTTACATGCGGGGCGGGGAGCTGTTTTTT	CASSYMRGGELFF
TRBV10-1	TRBJ2-5	NA	NA	12	TGCGCCAGTTGGACAAGTGGAGAGACCCAGTACTTC	CASWTSGETQYF